Below, one TCR beta chain is given with its context. The antigen remains unidentified. This record comes from a study of T cell responses to AZD1222 COVID-19 vaccine. Findings of the study overall: The repertoires were collected only after the peak T cell response. Just a handful of AZD1222 recipients were seropositive at baseline. A mostly white British donor set with more females was recruited, and clonal diversity was possibly underestimated. Increased Spike-specific TCR breadth and depth were observed after two AZD1222 doses.

This CDR3 has 14 residues. V trimming: 6 bases; J trimming: 8 bases; junction bases outside the gene matches: 9. Germline loops: CDR1 LNHDA, CDR2 SQIVND (reference sequence). Assay: immunoSEQ multiplex PCR; the TCRdb copy retains only in-frame clones and omits some. The sample includes 150,000 to 200,000 clones, 80% to 95% seen only once; the top ten take roughly 1.2%. This clonotype was obtained from an adult who received the AZD1222 COVID-19 vaccine. This sample comprised peripheral blood, obtained 28 days after the second AZD1222 dose. The chain is built from TRBV19 and TRBJ1-2; 10 bases map to TRBD1. CDR3 DNA: TGTGCCAGTAGGAGACAGGGGGCTGCGGGCGGCTACACCTTC. Protein product: CASRRQGAAGGYTF.